The 30 T cell receptor beta chains given below trace back to one sample, sequenced in a study of vaccination and CD4 T cells after COVID-19. Treatment meaning: roughly 10-day PBMC culture with coronavirus spike peptide pools or control peptides (ViraFEST assay). Cultured CD4+ T cell DNA underwent sequencing with the Oncomine TCR Beta short-read assay. TCRdb called the PCR reads again in MiXCR, with one record for every CDR3 protein. Here the sample spans 15,000 to 20,000 distinct CDR3 sequences, less than 55% being singletons. For these receptors, no antigen is known. The source material was cultured CD4+ T cells from blood. These receptors all come from a human donor with COVID-19.

V and J are TRBV6-1 and TRBJ1-2; TRBD1 might be the D (6 bases). Per the germline V gene, CDR1 is MNHNS and CDR2 is SASEGT. V lost 9 bases, J lost 2 bases, and 25 bases lay in between. CDR3 length: 17 amino acids. The CDR3 spells CASSLSGIGTQNYGYTF. The CDR3 DNA is TGTGCCAGTTCGTTGTCGGGCATTGGGACACAAAACTATGGCTACACCTTC.

Here the CDR3 reads CASSPSGGGGGYTF. Written as DNA, the CDR3 is TGTGCCAGCAGCCCTTCTGGGGGTGGAGGTGGCTACACCTTC. The rearrangement joins TRBV7-2 to TRBJ1-2, with D perhaps TRBD1 (5 bases). There are 14 residues in the CDR3. V was clipped by 5 bases and J by 7 bases, with 17 bases between them. Germline V CDR1 and CDR2: SGHTA, FQGNSA.

This clonotype was seen a few times. The J gene is TRBJ1-2, the V gene TRBV28, with no clear D. The CDR3 length is 13 residues. The V gene's germline CDR1 is MDHEN and CDR2 SYDVKM. V was shortened by 2 bases and J by 0 bases, with 4 bases between the two germline ends. CDR3 nucleotide sequence: TGTGCCAGCAGTTTAGGTACTAACTATGGCTACACCTTC. The encoded protein is CASSLGTNYGYTF.

The chain uses TRBV20-1 and TRBJ2-3; TRBD1 is a possible D gene (6 bases). This CDR3 has 11 amino acids. The V end was cut by 6 bases, the J end by 6 bases, with 10 bases between. Germline assignment: CDR1 DFQATT and CDR2 SNEGSKA (reference sequence). The CDR3 protein is CSAYRVDTQYF. The CDR3 nucleotides are TGCAGTGCCTACAGGGTGGATACGCAGTATTTT.

The chain has TRBV30 and TRBJ2-5; D is unclear. Trimming stripped 0 bases from V and 2 bases from J, with 10 bases between. CDR3 length: 14 amino acids. CDR1 and CDR2 (germline): GTSNPN, SVGIG (reference sequence). The CDR3 here is CAWSVLAEQETQYF. The CDR3 DNA follows: TGTGCCTGGAGTGTACTGGCGGAACAAGAGACCCAGTACTTC.

Notes on this clonotype: The junction differs from germline at one of its ends, possibly a read error. The genes are TRBV19 and TRBJ1-1; 9 bases line up with TRBD1. The CDR3 has 13 residues. Per the germline V gene, CDR1 is LNHDA and CDR2 is SQIVND (reference sequence). The CDR3 region has the DNA TGTGCCAGTAGTAAGACCGGGACAGGGCAAGCTTTCTTC. Protein product: CASSKTGTGQAFF. Supplemented by reference TRBV19 and TRBJ1-1, the full variable domain reads DGGITQSPKYLFRKEGQNVTLSCEQNLNHDAMYWYRQDPGQGLRLIYYSQIVNDFQKGDIAEGYSVSREKKESFPLTVTSAQKNPTAFYLCASSKTGTGQAFFGQGTRLTVV.

A few counts support this clonotype. The chain employs TRBV27 and TRBJ1-1, with 10 bases that match TRBD1. V lost 0 bases and J lost 10; bases outside the gene matches: 5. CDR1 and CDR2 (germline): MNHEY, SMNVEV (reference sequence). The CDR3 contains 14 residues. The CDR3 nucleotides read TGTGCCAGCAGTTTATCCGGGACAGGGGCCTCAGCTTTCTTT. Encoded protein: CASSLSGTGASAFF.

This chain connects TRBV6-1 to TRBJ1-1; 10 nucleotides agree with TRBD1. CDR1 is MNHNS and CDR2 is SASEGT in the germline V gene. The CDR3 sequence is 14 residues long. The junction had 4 bases not matched to a gene; V was cut back by 5 bases and J by 4 bases. The CDR3, as DNA: TGTGCCAGCAGTCGACAGGGGGCACTCACTGAAGCTTTCTTT. It translates to CASSRQGALTEAFF.

CDR3 region: CASSLDGTYGYTF. DNA of the CDR3: TGTGCCAGCAGCTTGGACGGAACCTATGGCTACACCTTC. The chain carries TRBV5-5 and TRBJ1-2, with D hard to call. Germline V CDR1 and CDR2: SGHKS, YYEKEE (reference sequence). This CDR3 has 13 residues. Trimming left V 0 bases short and J 4 bases short, with 7 bases between.

DNA for the CDR3: TGTGCCTGGAGCTCCCAGGAGACAAACTATGGCTACACCTTC. Protein sequence: CAWSSQETNYGYTF. The V call is TRBV30, the J call TRBJ1-2; D is uncertain. Between the trimmed V and J ends, which lost 3 bases and 2 bases, there was a span of 13 bases. Per germline, CDR1 GTSNPN and CDR2 SVGIG (reference sequence). This CDR3 is built from 14 residues.

Of note for this clonotype: Here the CDR3 omits its conserved ending phenylalanine or tryptophan, so a read error is the likely source. V and J are TRBV5-1 and TRBJ1-1; the D is unclear. Looked up from germline, CDR1 is SGHRS and CDR2 is YFSETQ. The length of the CDR3 is 14 residues. V was pared by 0 bases and J by 4 bases, with 10 bases between. CDR3 sequence: CASSLGQTSTEAFL. In nucleotides, the CDR3 is TGCGCCAGCAGCTTGGGACAAACCTCCACTGAAGCTTTCTTG.

The genes are TRBV19 and TRBJ2-2, with D perhaps TRBD2 (6 bases). The CDR3 sequence is 15 residues long. V lost 2 bases and J 0 bases, leaving 7 bases between the germline ends. CDR1 and CDR2 (germline): LNHDA, SQIVND (reference sequence). The CDR3 coding sequence is TGTGCCAGTAGTATAACGGGGGCGAACACCGGGGAGCTGTTTTTT. Amino acids: CASSITGANTGELFF.

A few counts support this clonotype. The rearrangement uses TRBV11-2 and TRBJ2-5, with D maybe TRBD2 (6 bases). From germline, CDR1 is SGHAT and CDR2 FQNNGV. V was cut by 6 bases and J by 5 bases, with 16 bases left in between. This CDR3 spans 14 amino acids. CDR3 DNA sequence: TGTGCCAGCAGTCGTGATGGGGGGTTGGAGACCCAGTACTTC. Residues: CASSRDGGLETQYF. Drawing the rest from reference TRBV11-2 and TRBJ2-5, the complete variable domain is EAGVAQSPRYKIIEKRQSVAFWCNPISGHATLYWYQQILGQGPKLLIQFQNNGVVDDSQLPKDRFSAERLKGVDSTLKIQPAKLEDSAVYLCASSRDGGLETQYFGPGTRLLVL.

The chain combines TRBV25-1 with TRBJ1-6, with 7 bases matching TRBD1. There are 13 residues in the CDR3. V lost 6 bases and J lost 9; bases outside the gene matches: 5. Germline loops: CDR1 MGHDK, CDR2 SYGVNS. In nucleotides, the CDR3 is TGTGCCAGCAGACAGGGGAACGGTTCACCCCTCCACTTT. Protein product: CASRQGNGSPLHF.

V is TRBV2 and J is TRBJ1-2, with 8 positions matching TRBD1. The CDR3 covers 16 residues. From germline, CDR1 is SNHLY and CDR2 FYNNEI. Unmatched junction bases numbered 12, after V lost 8 bases and J lost 1 base. The CDR3 protein is CASRRRTGSHNYGYTF. CDR3 bases: TGTGCCAGCCGACGACGGACAGGGAGCCATAACTATGGCTACACCTTC.

This clonotype was recorded a few times. V usage is TRBV7-2 and J usage is TRBJ2-3; TRBD1 agrees at 7 bases. CDR1 is SGHTA, CDR2 FQGNSA, per germline. The CDR3 extends over 14 amino acids. With 5 bases clipped from V and 3 bases from J, the junction kept 5 bases outside the gene matches. CDR3 sequence: CASSDQGVTDTQYF. CDR3 nucleotides: TGTGCCAGCAGCGACCAGGGGGTAACAGATACGCAGTATTTT.

The chain uses TRBV6-7 and TRBJ2-4; D is possibly TRBD2 (7 bases). TRBV6-7 is identified as an open reading frame with a role that is uncertain. The CDR3 sequence is 14 residues long. V was trimmed by 6 bases and J by 7 bases, leaving 16 bases between them. The CDR3 DNA reads TGTGCCAGCAGGGCGGACAAGGGGGGGAACATTCAGTACTTC. It specifies CASRADKGGNIQYF.

This clonotype was picked up a small number of times. The CDR3 DNA is TGTGCCAGCAGCTTGGGCAGACAAGAGACCCAGTACTTC. Its protein product is CASSLGRQETQYF. The rearrangement uses TRBV7-2 and TRBJ2-5, with D unclear. V was cut by 3 bases and J by 2 bases, with 7 bases left in between. Per the germline V gene, CDR1 is SGHTA and CDR2 is FQGNSA. The CDR3 totals 13 residues.

This chain uses TRBV10-3 with TRBJ2-5; tentatively, D is TRBD2 (6 bases). CDR3 length equals 15 residues. With 3 bases removed from V and 1 base from J, the gap between germline ends came to 12 bases. The germline V gene has CDR1 ENHRY and CDR2 SYGVKD. This CDR3 is CAISERGITQETQYF. The DNA of the CDR3 is TGTGCCATCAGTGAACGGGGGATTACCCAAGAGACCCAGTACTTC.

By proportion, this clonotype is medium-sized. The V and J genes are TRBV6-1 and TRBJ1-1; the D gene is possibly TRBD1 (6 bases). Trimming pared 7 bases from V and 2 bases from J, leaving 14 bases between. Per germline, CDR1 MNHNS and CDR2 SASEGT. The CDR3 covers 14 residues. The CDR3 protein is CASNDWGQNTEAFF. DNA of the CDR3: TGTGCCAGCAATGACTGGGGGCAAAACACTGAAGCTTTCTTT.

The genes are TRBV20-1 and TRBJ2-2; 9 positions agree with TRBD2. Trimming cost V 3 bases and J 5 bases; bases outside gene matches: 13. CDR1 is DFQATT and CDR2 is SNEGSKA in the germline V gene (reference sequence). The CDR3 extends over 17 amino acids. CDR3 amino acids: CSARGDSGGLGTGELFF. CDR3 nucleotides: TGCAGTGCTAGGGGCGACAGCGGGGGGCTCGGGACCGGGGAGCTGTTTTTT.

This chain uses TRBV11-3 with TRBJ2-5; TRBD2 might be the D (5 bases). V shed 2 bases and J shed 1 base, with 11 bases lying between them. CDR1 SGHNT and CDR2 YENEEA come from the germline V gene. This CDR3 spans 15 amino acids. The CDR3 region is CASSLSGNSQETQYF. DNA of the CDR3: TGTGCCAGCAGCTTAAGCGGCAACTCCCAAGAGACCCAGTACTTC.

V and J are TRBV7-2 and TRBJ1-2; 10 bases match TRBD1. The germline V gene encodes CDR1 SGHTA and CDR2 FQGNSA. The junction had 6 bases not matched to a gene; V was cut back by 5 bases and J by 3 bases. The CDR3 has 15 residues. The CDR3 region has the DNA TGTGCCAGCAGCCCGGGACAGGGGCTTGACTATGGCTACACCTTC. This translates into CASSPGQGLDYGYTF.

The J gene is TRBJ1-3, the V gene TRBV7-8; TRBD1 agrees at 9 bases. Germline CDR1 and CDR2: SGHVS and FQNEAQ. V was pared by 3 bases and J by 5 bases, with 11 bases of the junction left unmatched. CDR3 size: 17 residues. CDR3 protein: CASSLGLQGALRNTIYF. Written as DNA, the CDR3 is TGTGCCAGCAGCTTGGGACTACAGGGGGCCTTAAGAAACACCATATATTTT.

The chain uses TRBV7-9 and TRBJ2-3, with D possibly TRBD1 on 6 matching bases. The V end lost 5 bases, the J end lost 6 bases, and 12 bases lay between the germline ends. In germline, CDR1 is SEHNR, CDR2 FQNEAQ (reference sequence). The CDR3 is made up of 13 amino acids. The CDR3 sequence is CASSTAGADTQYF. The DNA of the CDR3 is TGTGCCAGCAGCACCGCAGGGGCCGATACGCAGTATTTT.

The chain is built from TRBV7-2 and TRBJ1-5; TRBD1 is a possible D gene (5 bases). Germline V gene data show CDR1 as SGHTA and CDR2 as FQGNSA. The CDR3 is 14 residues long. V was trimmed by 5 bases and J by 4 bases, leaving 12 bases between them. As DNA, the CDR3 is TGTGCCAGCAGCCCTGACAGACGAAATCAGCCCCAGCATTTT. Its protein product is CASSPDRRNQPQHF. Together with reference TRBV7-2 and TRBJ1-5, the CDR3 gives the full variable domain: GAGVSQSPSNKVTEKGKDVELRCDPISGHTALYWYRQSLGQGLEFLIYFQGNSAPDKSGLPSDRFSAERTGGSVSTLTIQRTQQEDSAVYLCASSPDRRNQPQHFGDGTRLSIL.

The V and J genes are TRBV7-2 and TRBJ1-6; D unclear. Trimming stripped 2 bases from V and 8 bases from J, with 7 bases between. The CDR3 has 13 residues. The germline gives CDR1 SGHTA, CDR2 FQGNSA. The CDR3 region is CASSLRSYSPLHF. In DNA form, the CDR3 reads TGTGCCAGCAGCTTACGCTCTTATTCACCCCTCCACTTT.

This chain links TRBV19 with TRBJ1-1; a weak D match, TRBD1 (6 bases). Trimming took off 5 bases at V and 2 bases at J, with 9 bases between the two ends. The CDR3 extends over 13 amino acids. CDR1 and CDR2 from the germline V gene are LNHDA and SQIVND (reference sequence). CDR3 residues: CASSLQGNTEAFF. CDR3 sequence (DNA): TGTGCCAGTAGTTTACAGGGTAACACTGAAGCTTTCTTT. Full variable domain (rest looked up from reference TRBV19 and TRBJ1-1): DGGITQSPKYLFRKEGQNVTLSCEQNLNHDAMYWYRQDPGQGLRLIYYSQIVNDFQKGDIAEGYSVSREKKESFPLTVTSAQKNPTAFYLCASSLQGNTEAFFGQGTRLTVV.

The chain combines TRBV21-1 with TRBJ2-2; the D call in the table, TRBD2, was not verified against the DNA. TRBV21-1 is termed a pseudogene. The CDR3 spans 17 residues. CDR3 amino acids: CASSNLAGPHGSGELFF. DNA of the CDR3: TGTGCCAGCAGCAATCTAGCGGGGCCCCACGGGAGCGGGGAGCTGTTTTTT.

Only a few counts were recorded for this clonotype. The chain carries TRBV7-6 and TRBJ2-5; 8 bases align to TRBD1. The junction had 5 bases not matched to a gene; V was cut back by 5 bases and J by 3 bases. Germline V gene sequence: CDR1 SGHVS, CDR2 FNYEAQ. This CDR3 is 14 amino acids long. The CDR3 DNA reads as TGTGCCAGCAGCCTTCAGACAGGGGAAGAGACCCAGTACTTC. Its translation: CASSLQTGEETQYF. Based on the CDR3 plus reference TRBV7-6 and TRBJ2-5, the full variable domain is GAGVSQSPRYKVTKRGQDVALRCDPISGHVSLYWYRQALGQGPEFLTYFNYEAQQDKSGLPNDRFSAERPEGSISTLTIQRTEQRDSAMYRCASSLQTGEETQYFGPGTRLLVL.